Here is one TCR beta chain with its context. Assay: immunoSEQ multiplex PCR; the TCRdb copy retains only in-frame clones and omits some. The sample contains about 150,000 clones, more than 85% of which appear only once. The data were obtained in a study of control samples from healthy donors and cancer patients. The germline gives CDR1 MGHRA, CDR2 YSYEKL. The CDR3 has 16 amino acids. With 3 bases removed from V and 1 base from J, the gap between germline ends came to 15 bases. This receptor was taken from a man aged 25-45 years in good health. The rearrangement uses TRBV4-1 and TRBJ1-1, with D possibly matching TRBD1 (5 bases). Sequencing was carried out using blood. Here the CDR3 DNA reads TGCGCCAGCAGCCAGTATTATGGGACCGCGAACACTGAAGCTTTCTTT. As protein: CASSQYYGTANTEAFF.